Listed below are T cell receptor beta chains from one sample, sequenced in a study of blood T cell repertoires in COVID-19. The table came from immunoSEQ multiplex PCR; TCRdb's copy has only in-frame clones and leaves some out. This table has about 330,000 clones, more than 75% appearing once. Sequenced: PBMCs or T cells enriched from blood (not recorded which). The receptors come from a woman under 30 who had recovered from COVID-19. CDR3s include the opening cysteine and the closing phenylalanine or tryptophan.

v_call,j_call,cdr3_aa
TRBV24-1,TRBJ2-2,CATSDLQQGATGELFF
TRBV3-1/TRBV3-2,TRBJ2-5,CASSQEGVQETQYF
TRBV5-1,TRBJ1-1,CASSSSGALGSEAFF
TRBV5-1,TRBJ2-7,CASSLRTGGLEQYF
TRBV6-2/TRBV6-3,TRBJ2-2,CASSYLAGGLNTGELFF
TRBV6-5,TRBJ2-5,CASWGTGSQETQYF
TRBV4-1,TRBJ2-7,CASSQQGSSYEQYF
TRBV2,TRBJ1-4,CASSDQGVGEKLFF
TRBV7-9,TRBJ1-1,CASSPGGRVRSEAFF
TRBV7-3,TRBJ2-3,CASSSIAGGPDTQYF
TRBV3-1/TRBV3-2,TRBJ2-2,CASSQDREAGELFF
TRBV5-4,TRBJ1-1,CASSPTGTGANTEAFF
TRBV30,TRBJ1-5,CAWSPSYFQPQHF
TRBV19,TRBJ2-7,CASSIVDGGSYEQYF
TRBV5-1,TRBJ2-2,CASSLGSLAGTGELFF
TRBV19,TRBJ1-1,CASSTTTGTRGNTEAFF
TRBV28,TRBJ1-1,CASRLPTVNTEAFF
TRBV6-5,TRBJ2-5,CASLPPGGRGTQYF
TRBV28,TRBJ2-7,CASSWDARREGWRGEQYF
TRBV5-6,TRBJ2-5,CASSLDSPETQYF
TRBV6-5,TRBJ2-5,CASSYSSGRETQYF
TRBV20-1,TRBJ2-3,CSASSTGLGTDTQYF
TRBV4-1,TRBJ1-2,CASSRNVGQVAYGYTF
TRBV9,TRBJ2-1,CASSPSPSDRGNEQFF
TRBV5-1,TRBJ2-1,CASTGDGYNEQFF
TRBV30,TRBJ2-1,CAWSAPGQGGVF
TRBV6-5,TRBJ1-1,CASTSGQLNTEAFF
TRBV2,TRBJ2-1,CASSEGPSGSLQFF
TRBV7-9,TRBJ2-5,CASSLGVGAVETQYF
TRBV30,TRBJ1-6,CAWSDGQSIYNSPLHF
TRBV2,TRBJ1-6,CASGQGVLALHF
TRBV24-1,TRBJ1-2,CATSDSGFGYTF
TRBV9,TRBJ1-1,CASSVADRNTEAFF
TRBV24-1,TRBJ2-2,CATSDSDRGLSTGELFF
TRBV9,TRBJ1-1,CASSNLGTDNLAEAFF
TRBV18,TRBJ1-2,CASSPGGFIRASGYTF
TRBV19,TRBJ2-2,CASSMVGGLNTGELFF
TRBV7-3,TRBJ2-2,CASSGGGSNTGELFF
TRBV28,TRBJ2-2,CASSLRTSLNTGELFF
TRBV7-8,TRBJ2-1,CASSSLRDRVDNEQFF
TRBV7-9,TRBJ1-1,CASSPGGTGGVNTEAFF
TRBV20-1,TRBJ1-1,CSVEVNTEAFF
TRBV4-1,TRBJ2-7,CASSRDIYFYEQYF
TRBV5-1,TRBJ1-3,CASSPEGNTIYF
TRBV6-5,TRBJ2-7,CATLWVGVYEQYF
TRBV11-3,TRBJ2-5,CASSPGSEETQYF
TRBV6-5,TRBJ1-3,CASSYSQGPSGNTIYF
TRBV19,TRBJ1-1,CASGDRADTEAFF
TRBV27,TRBJ1-6,CASSVQGANSPLHF
TRBV4-1,TRBJ1-3,CASSQGPPNSGNTIYF
TRBV5-1,TRBJ1-1,CASSEPGQGRGNTEAFF
TRBV15,TRBJ1-3,CATSSEGSSGNTIYF
TRBV28,TRBJ1-2,CASSVGGPYGYTF